This T cell receptor (beta chain) originates from a study of PD-1 blockade in classical Hodgkin lymphoma (dated by TCRdb to about 2020). Study-wide context: Nivolumab dosing was 3 mg/kg intravenously every 2 weeks, continuing until either disease progression or unacceptable toxicity. The study used CyTOF and TCR beta sequencing to define a peripheral blood immune signature of response to PD-1 blockade in classical Hodgkin lymphoma. The research as a whole found: Trial patients with a complete response had baseline diversity similar to that of newly diagnosed patients, while partial responders and progressors had significantly lower diversity. Lower diversity was seen in patients whose nivolumab began less than 1 year after ASCT, and these patients were left out of later analyses so that immune reconstitution would not confound the results. CD4+ but not CD8+ TCR diversity rose significantly by C4D1 (p=0.0027 vs p=0.16), most apparent in complete responders (p=0.02). The study covered only a single clinical trial cohort, and the causes of the repertoire differences, possibly disease activity or prior therapy, were still not defined. Baseline TCR diversity was reported as lower in newly diagnosed patients than in healthy donors, and lower still in relapsed/refractory patients.

Genomic DNA was extracted with the Qiagen DNeasy kit from unsorted PBMCs and from negatively selected CD4+ and CD8+ fractions. Amplification of TCR beta CDR3 regions was done by immunoSEQ multiplex PCR with primers that anneal to V and J segments. Amplification bias was minimized using a synthetic immune receptor repertoire, and residual bias was removed computationally after sequencing. The original methods were these. Repertoire diversity was quantified as the Shannon entropy index using custom Python scripts. Unsorted, CD4+ and CD8+ repertoires were analyzed separately, except in combined analyses where CD4+ and CD8+ sequences were merged in silico. Clonal expansion was defined as a frequency increase of at least 2-fold after treatment compared with C1D1, and clones undetected at baseline were assigned a pseudocount of 0.5. Clones with 0 or 1 copy at C1D1 were defined as singleton clones, while clones with 2 or more copies were defined as non-singleton clones. By matching protein sequences in sorted samples from the same patient, clones expanded in unsorted samples were annotated as CD4+, CD8+ or unknown. Diversity changes from C1D1 to C4D1 were tested in paired samples using Wilcoxon tests. TCRdb provides this immuneACCESS table in a form limited to in-frame rearrangements. Some clones are lacking; in checked studies, under half of them reflect an unresolved V gene, and why the rest are absent is not known. The V and J calls and clone size are taken from that table; D and trimming were inferred from the DNA. In all, the sample holds tens of thousands of clones, and around 69% of those were seen once. Of the sample, about a sixth is held by the ten largest clones.

As to this clone: No cognate antigen has been identified for it. One end of the junction does not line up with germline, which may come from a read error.

This specimen's time point label, interpreted: cycle 1 day 1 (C1D1), immediately before nivolumab initiation. Relapse after autologous stem cell transplantation had occurred in all trial patients, and cohorts A, B and C were distinguished by prior brentuximab vedotin exposure. A total of roughly 60 patients with relapsed/refractory classical Hodgkin lymphoma made up the trial cohort, and each patient's best overall response was complete response, partial response or progressive disease. Trial patients were treated with single-agent nivolumab in the multi-cohort phase II CheckMate 205 trial. Best overall response was determined by an independent review committee according to the 2007 International Working Group response criteria. PBMCs from the trial were collected at three points: immediately before nivolumab initiation (C1D1), and during therapy at cycle 2 day 1 and cycle 4 day 1. Peripheral blood was collected in 8 mL Vacutainer Cell Preparation Tubes, from which PBMCs were isolated by centrifugation and then cryopreserved.

Sequenced material: peripheral blood mononuclear cells (PBMCs), taken at baseline. The TCR sequence derives from a human donor with classical Hodgkin lymphoma.

CDR3 reads: CASSQKTGPLPYEQYF. The nucleotide sequence reads as follows: TGCGCCAGCAGCCAAAAGACAGGCCCACTTCCCTACGAGCAGTACTTC. Recombination connected TRBV5-4 to TRBJ2-7; TRBD1 is possibly the D segment (6 matching bases). Sequences SGHNT (CDR1) and YYREEE (CDR2) are obtained from the germline V gene (reference sequence). Inclusive of the bounding cysteine and phenylalanine, the CDR3 is 16 residues long. This entry keeps only the CDR3 DNA: 48 bases, framed from base 1.